Following are 6 T cell receptor beta chains from one sample sequenced in a study of blood T cell repertoires in COVID-19. Sequencing used immunoSEQ multiplex PCR; TCRdb keeps in-frame clones, though not all of them. This table holds some 150,000 clones, about 91% found once. Sequenced input: peripheral blood. The receptors were gathered from a woman aged 55-75 years who had recovered from COVID-19.

The chain joins TRBV15 to TRBJ2-7, with D possibly matching TRBD1 (5 bases). This CDR3 has 16 amino acids. The ends were cut back, 0 bases at V and 1 base at J, with 13 bases in the middle. CDR1 and CDR2 from the germline V gene are LNHNV and YYDKDF (reference sequence). CDR3 sequence: CATSRDLAGLSYEQYF. In nucleotides, the CDR3 is TGTGCCACCAGCAGAGATCTCGCAGGGCTATCCTACGAGCAGTACTTC. Complete variable domain (other parts from reference TRBV15 and TRBJ2-7): DAMVIQNPRYQVTQFGKPVTLSCSQTLNHNVMYWYQQKSSQAPKLLFHYYDKDFNNEADTPDNFQSRRPNTSFCFLDIRSPGLGDTAMYLCATSRDLAGLSYEQYFGPGTRLTVT.

The V call is TRBV28, the J call TRBJ1-1; D remains unclear. V lost 6 bases, J lost 4 bases, and 12 bases lay in between. Germline values: CDR1 MDHEN, CDR2 SYDVKM. The CDR3 runs 13 residues. CDR3 coding DNA: TGTGCCAGCAGGACCGCGGGTCCCACTGAAGCTTTCTTT. It codes for CASRTAGPTEAFF.

The J gene is TRBJ2-2, the V gene TRBV4-1; no firm D call. The V end was cut by 2 bases, the J end by 9 bases, with 10 bases between. This CDR3 spans 13 amino acids. Germline lookup yields CDR1 MGHRA and CDR2 YSYEKL. CDR3 in amino acids: CASSQTSGWELFF. CDR3 nucleotide sequence: TGCGCCAGCAGCCAAACGAGTGGTTGGGAGCTGTTTTTT.

This chain joins TRBV2 and TRBJ2-5; D possibly corresponds to TRBD2 (7 bases). Germline V CDR1 and CDR2: SNHLY, FYNNEI. The CDR3 totals 13 residues. V lost 8 bases and J 9 bases, leaving 19 bases between the germline ends. The chain's CDR3 is CASSRGGDLAQYF. CDR3 DNA sequence: TGTGCCAGCTCCAGAGGGGGGGATTTAGCCCAGTACTTC.

In its sample, this clone was seen once. The chain employs TRBV19 and TRBJ2-5; 8 positions match TRBD1. Germline V gene sequence: CDR1 LNHDA, CDR2 SQIVND (reference sequence). Trimming removed 3 bases from V and 3 bases from J; junction bases left unmatched: 3. This CDR3 contains 14 residues. The CDR3 protein is CASSIGQGEETQYF. The DNA for the CDR3 is TGTGCCAGTAGTATCGGACAGGGAGAAGAGACCCAGTACTTC. Combining the CDR3 with reference TRBV19 and TRBJ2-5 gives the whole variable domain DGGITQSPKYLFRKEGQNVTLSCEQNLNHDAMYWYRQDPGQGLRLIYYSQIVNDFQKGDIAEGYSVSREKKESFPLTVTSAQKNPTAFYLCASSIGQGEETQYFGPGTRLLVL.

V is TRBV6-5 and J is TRBJ1-6; D ambiguous. Trimming cost V 2 bases and J 14 bases, with 10 bases left between them. CDR1 is MNHEY, CDR2 SVGAGI, per germline. This CDR3 is built from 12 residues. The CDR3 loop is CASSYDSRSLHF. The CDR3 region has the DNA TGTGCCAGCAGTTACGATTCCAGGTCCCTCCACTTT.